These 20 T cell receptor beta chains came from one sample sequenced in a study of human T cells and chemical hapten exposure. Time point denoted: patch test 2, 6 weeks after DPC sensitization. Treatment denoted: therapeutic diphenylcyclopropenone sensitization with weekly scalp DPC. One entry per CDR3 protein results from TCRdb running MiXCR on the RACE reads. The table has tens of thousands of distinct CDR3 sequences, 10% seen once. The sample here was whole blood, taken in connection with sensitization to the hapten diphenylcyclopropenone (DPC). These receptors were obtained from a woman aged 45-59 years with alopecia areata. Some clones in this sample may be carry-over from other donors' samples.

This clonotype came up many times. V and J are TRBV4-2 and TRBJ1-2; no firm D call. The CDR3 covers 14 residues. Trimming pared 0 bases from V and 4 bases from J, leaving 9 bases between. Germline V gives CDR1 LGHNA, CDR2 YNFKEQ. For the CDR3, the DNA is TGTGCCAGCAGCCAAGATTTCTCCGCCTATGGCTACACCTTC. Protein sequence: CASSQDFSAYGYTF.

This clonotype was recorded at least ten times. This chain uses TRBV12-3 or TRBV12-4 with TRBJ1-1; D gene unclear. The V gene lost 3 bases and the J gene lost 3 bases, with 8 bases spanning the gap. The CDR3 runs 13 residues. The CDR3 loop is CASSFGLYTEAFF. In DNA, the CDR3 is TGTGCCAGCAGTTTCGGCCTTTACACTGAAGCTTTCTTT.

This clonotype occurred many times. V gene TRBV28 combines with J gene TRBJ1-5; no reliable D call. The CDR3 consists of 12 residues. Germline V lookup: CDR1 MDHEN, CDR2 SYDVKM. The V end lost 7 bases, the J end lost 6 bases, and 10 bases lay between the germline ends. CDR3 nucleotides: TGTGCCAGCAACCAGCGGGTTCAGCCCCAGCATTTT. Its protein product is CASNQRVQPQHF.

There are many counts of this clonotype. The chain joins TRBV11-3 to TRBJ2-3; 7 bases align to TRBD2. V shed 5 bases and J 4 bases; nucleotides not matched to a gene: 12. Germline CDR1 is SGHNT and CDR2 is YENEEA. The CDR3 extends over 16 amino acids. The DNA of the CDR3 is TGTGCCAGCAGCCCCGGAGGGGCGGGAGAGGCAGATACGCAGTATTTT. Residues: CASSPGGAGEADTQYF.

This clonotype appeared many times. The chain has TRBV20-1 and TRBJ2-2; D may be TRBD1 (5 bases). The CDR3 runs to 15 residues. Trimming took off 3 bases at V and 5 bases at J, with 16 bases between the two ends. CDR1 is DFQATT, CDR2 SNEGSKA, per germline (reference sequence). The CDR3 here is CSASFAGSVTGELFF. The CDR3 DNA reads TGCAGTGCTAGTTTCGCAGGGTCAGTTACCGGGGAGCTGTTTTTT.

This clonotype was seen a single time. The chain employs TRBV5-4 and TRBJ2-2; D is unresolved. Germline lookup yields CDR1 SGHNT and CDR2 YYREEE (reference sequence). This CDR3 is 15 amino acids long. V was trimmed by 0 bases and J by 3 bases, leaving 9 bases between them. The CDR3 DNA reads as TGTGCCAGCAGCTTGGGGGGAAGCGACACCGGGGAGCTGTTTTTT. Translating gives CASSLGGSDTGELFF.

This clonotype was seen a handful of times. CDR3 sequence (DNA): TGTGCCAGCCAAAGGGATGGTGAGCAGTTCTTC. This gives the protein CASQRDGEQFF. V usage is TRBV7-6 and J usage is TRBJ2-1; D is undetermined. Germline V CDR1 and CDR2: SGHVS, FNYEAQ. V lost 8 bases, J lost 9 bases, and 11 bases lay in between. The CDR3 contains 11 residues.

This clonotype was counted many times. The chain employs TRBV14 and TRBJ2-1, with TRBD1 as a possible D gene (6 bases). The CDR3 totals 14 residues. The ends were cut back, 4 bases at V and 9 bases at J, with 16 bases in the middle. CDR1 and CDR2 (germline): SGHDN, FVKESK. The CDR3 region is CASSRDIFPGEQFF. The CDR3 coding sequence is TGTGCCAGCAGCCGGGACATCTTCCCCGGTGAGCAGTTCTTC.

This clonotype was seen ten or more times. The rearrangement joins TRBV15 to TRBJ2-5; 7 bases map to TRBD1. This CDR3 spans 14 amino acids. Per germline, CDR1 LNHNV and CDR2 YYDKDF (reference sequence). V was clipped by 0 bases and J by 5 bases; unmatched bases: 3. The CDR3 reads CATSRERGRETQYF. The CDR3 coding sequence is TGTGCCACCAGCAGAGAGAGGGGGCGGGAGACCCAGTACTTC.

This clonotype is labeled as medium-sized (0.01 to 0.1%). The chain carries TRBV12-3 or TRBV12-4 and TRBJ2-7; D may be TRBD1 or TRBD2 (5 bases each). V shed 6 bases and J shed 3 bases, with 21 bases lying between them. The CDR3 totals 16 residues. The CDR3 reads CASSDEGQDQGYEQYF. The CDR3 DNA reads TGTGCCAGCAGCGATGAGGGGCAGGATCAGGGCTACGAGCAGTACTTC.

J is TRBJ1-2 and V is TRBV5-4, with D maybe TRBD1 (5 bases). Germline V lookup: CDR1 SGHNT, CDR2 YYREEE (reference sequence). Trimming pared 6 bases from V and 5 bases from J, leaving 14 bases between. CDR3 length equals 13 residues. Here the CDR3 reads CASTSPGIYGYTF. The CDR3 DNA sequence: TGTGCCAGCACCTCCCCAGGGATTTATGGCTACACCTTC.

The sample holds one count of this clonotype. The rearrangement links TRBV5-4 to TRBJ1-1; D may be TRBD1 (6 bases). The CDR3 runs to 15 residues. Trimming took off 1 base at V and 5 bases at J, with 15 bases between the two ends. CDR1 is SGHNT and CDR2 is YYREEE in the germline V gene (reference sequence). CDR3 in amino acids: CASSLFGGRRTEAFF. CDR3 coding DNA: TGTGCCAGCAGCTTGTTTGGGGGGCGAAGGACTGAAGCTTTCTTT.

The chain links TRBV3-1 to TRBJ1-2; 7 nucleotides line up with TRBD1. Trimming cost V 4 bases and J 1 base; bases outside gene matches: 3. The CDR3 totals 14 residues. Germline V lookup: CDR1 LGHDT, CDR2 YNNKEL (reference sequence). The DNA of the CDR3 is TGTGCCAGCAGCCGGGGACAGCTTAACTATGGCTACACCTTC. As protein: CASSRGQLNYGYTF.

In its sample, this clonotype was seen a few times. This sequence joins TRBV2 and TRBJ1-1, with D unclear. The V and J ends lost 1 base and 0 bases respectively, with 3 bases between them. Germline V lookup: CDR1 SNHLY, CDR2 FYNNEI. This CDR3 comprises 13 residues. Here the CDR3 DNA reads TGTGCCAGCAGTGAAGAAATGAACACTGAAGCTTTCTTT. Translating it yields CASSEEMNTEAFF. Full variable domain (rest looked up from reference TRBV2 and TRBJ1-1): EPEVTQTPSHQVTQMGQEVILRCVPISNHLYFYWYRQILGQKVEFLVSFYNNEISEKSEIFDDQFSVERPDGSNFTLKIRSTKLEDSAMYFCASSEEMNTEAFFGQGTRLTVV.

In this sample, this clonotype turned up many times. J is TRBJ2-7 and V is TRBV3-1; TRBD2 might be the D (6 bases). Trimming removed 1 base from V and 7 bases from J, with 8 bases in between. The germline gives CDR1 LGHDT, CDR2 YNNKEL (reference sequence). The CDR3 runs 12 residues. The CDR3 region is CASSQAGREQYF. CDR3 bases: TGTGCCAGCAGCCAAGCGGGGAGGGAGCAGTACTTC.

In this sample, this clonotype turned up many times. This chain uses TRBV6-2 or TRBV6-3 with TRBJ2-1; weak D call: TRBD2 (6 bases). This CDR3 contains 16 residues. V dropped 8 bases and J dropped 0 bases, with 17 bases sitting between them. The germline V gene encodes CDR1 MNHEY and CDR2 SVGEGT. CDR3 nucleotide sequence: TGTGCCAGCCGGGACTTTATAACCAGCTCCTACAATGAGCAGTTCTTC. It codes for CASRDFITSSYNEQFF.

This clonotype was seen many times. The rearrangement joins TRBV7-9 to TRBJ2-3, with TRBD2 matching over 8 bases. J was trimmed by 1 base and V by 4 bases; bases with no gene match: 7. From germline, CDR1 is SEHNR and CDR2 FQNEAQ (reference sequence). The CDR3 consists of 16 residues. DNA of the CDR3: TGTGCCAGCAGCTCATCCCTAGCGGGTCGCACAGATACGCAGTATTTT. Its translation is CASSSSLAGRTDTQYF.

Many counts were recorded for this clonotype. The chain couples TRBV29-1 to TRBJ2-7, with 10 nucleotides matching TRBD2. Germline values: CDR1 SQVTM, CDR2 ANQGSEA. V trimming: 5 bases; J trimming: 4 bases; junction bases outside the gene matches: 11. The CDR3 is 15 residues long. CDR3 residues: CSVSSRRAGGYEQYF. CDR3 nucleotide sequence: TGCAGCGTTTCGTCAAGGAGAGCGGGAGGGTACGAGCAGTACTTC.

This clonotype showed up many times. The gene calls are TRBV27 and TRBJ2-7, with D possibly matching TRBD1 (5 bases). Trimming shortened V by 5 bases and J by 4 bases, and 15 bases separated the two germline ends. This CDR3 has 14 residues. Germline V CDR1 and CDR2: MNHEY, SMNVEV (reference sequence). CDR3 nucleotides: TGTGCCAGCAGTGTACTTCGACAGCCATACGAGCAGTACTTC. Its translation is CASSVLRQPYEQYF.

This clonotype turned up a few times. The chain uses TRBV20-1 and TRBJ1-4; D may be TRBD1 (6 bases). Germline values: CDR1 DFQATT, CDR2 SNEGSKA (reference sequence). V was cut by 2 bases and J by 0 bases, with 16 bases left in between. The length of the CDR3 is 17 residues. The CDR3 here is CSARNNGGATTNEKLFF. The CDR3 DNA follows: TGCAGTGCTAGAAACAACGGGGGGGCAACAACTAATGAAAAACTGTTTTTT.